This TCR beta chain comes out of a study of blood T cell repertoires in COVID-19. The overall study: The United States, Italy and Spain were the sources of the acute and convalescent COVID-19 samples. The analysed material was cDNA or gDNA that came from T cells, B-cell-depleted T cells, or PBMCs.

CDR1 is SGHDN and CDR2 is FVKESK in the germline V gene. This CDR3 is 16 amino acids long. V lost 0 bases to trimming and J lost 5 bases; unmatched junction nucleotides: 8. In the study's own analysis: Estimates of nucleated cell counts were drawn from the amplification of reference gene primers. Clones were read by immunoSEQ multiplex PCR, and TCRdb kept only the in-frame ones, dropping some. That table is the source of V, J and clone size, and D and trimming were worked out from the DNA. The data hold a few hundred thousand clones, with around 83% observed a single time. Sequenced input: peripheral blood. J is TRBJ2-5 and V is TRBV14; 8 positions match TRBD2. The TCR comes from a woman aged 50 to 60 with acute or convalescent COVID-19. CDR3 in DNA: TGTGCCAGCAGCCAAGAACTAGCGGAGGTGGGGGAGACCCAGTACTTC. It specifies CASSQELAEVGETQYF.